The rows below give T cell receptor beta chains drawn from one sample of a study of T cell responses to AZD1222 COVID-19 vaccine. The repertoire was sequenced with immunoSEQ multiplex PCR; TCRdb's copy has only in-frame clones and lacks some. The table lists about 56,000 clones, 60% to 80% of them singletons. The input for sequencing was peripheral blood, taken 28 days after the second AZD1222 dose. All receptors come from an adult who received the AZD1222 COVID-19 vaccine. The conserved cysteine and the conserved F or W are not part of the CDR3 here. A D gene is named only where the DNA matches it firmly.

V gene	J gene	D gene	CDR3 protein
TRBV5-1	TRBJ2-2	TRBD1	ASSYRPTNYDRANTGELF
TRBV9	TRBJ1-2	TRBD1	ASSVGGTGVNYGYT
TRBV6-5	TRBJ2-1	TRBD1	ASSTGQVYNEQF
TRBV18	TRBJ1-5	.	ASSPDRNNQPQH
TRBV28	TRBJ1-1	.	ASHHPSAEAF
TRBV24-1	TRBJ2-2	TRBD2	ATGGESTGELF
TRBV7-8	TRBJ1-6	.	ASSFRAAGVNSPLH
TRBV29-1	TRBJ1-5	.	SAAKARDQPQH
TRBV2	TRBJ1-5	TRBD1	ASSEGQGQVGH
TRBV5-1	TRBJ1-3	.	ASSLDKVSGNTIY
TRBV7-7	TRBJ2-1	.	ASSQARGASEQF
TRBV28	TRBJ2-5	TRBD2	ASSSLAGGPGETQY
TRBV5-1	TRBJ2-1	.	ASSLDEGTDNEQF
TRBV4-2	TRBJ1-6	.	ASSQGPGQGDSPLH
TRBV28	TRBJ1-2	.	ASSLRNYGYT
TRBV28	TRBJ1-5	TRBD1	ASLSGTGGYQPQH
TRBV7-2	TRBJ1-4	TRBD1	ASSPRGPGGVNEKLF
TRBV10-1	TRBJ1-2	.	ASSETYNYGYT
TRBV11-2	TRBJ2-7	.	ASSPHPYEQY
TRBV30	TRBJ2-1	TRBD2	AVAGPIYNEQF